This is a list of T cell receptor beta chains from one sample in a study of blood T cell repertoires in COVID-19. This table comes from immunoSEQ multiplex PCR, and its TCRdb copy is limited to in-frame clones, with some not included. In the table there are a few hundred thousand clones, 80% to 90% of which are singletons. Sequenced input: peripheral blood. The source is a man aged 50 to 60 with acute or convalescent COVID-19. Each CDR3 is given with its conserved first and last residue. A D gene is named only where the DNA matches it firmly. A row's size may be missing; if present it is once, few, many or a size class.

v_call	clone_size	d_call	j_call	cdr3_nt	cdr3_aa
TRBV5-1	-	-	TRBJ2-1	TGCGCCAGCAGCTTGGACGGGCGGGGGCCTTACAATGAGCAGTTCTTC	CASSLDGRGPYNEQFF
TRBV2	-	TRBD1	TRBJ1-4	TGTGCCAGCAGTGAAGTACAGGACAGGGGTGAAAAACTGTTTTTT	CASSEVQDRGEKLFF
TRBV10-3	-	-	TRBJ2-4	TGTGCCATCAGTGAGCAGACTTCCGCCAAAAACATTCAGTACTTC	CAISEQTSAKNIQYF
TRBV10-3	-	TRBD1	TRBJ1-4	TGTGCCATCAGTGACCGGGACAGGGGTCCTAATGAAAAACTGTTTTTT	CAISDRDRGPNEKLFF
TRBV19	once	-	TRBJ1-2	TGTGCCAGTACCCCCCGGGAGGGGGATGGCTACACCTTC	CASTPREGDGYTF
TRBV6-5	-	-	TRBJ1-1	TGTGCCAGCACCTGGGACGCCGGGGGTTCCACTGAAGCTTTCTTT	CASTWDAGGSTEAFF
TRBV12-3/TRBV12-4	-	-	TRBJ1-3	TGTGCCAGCAGTGCACAGGGTTTGGACACCATATATTTT	CASSAQGLDTIYF
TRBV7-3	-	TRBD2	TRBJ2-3	TGTGCCAGCAGCCCCGGCGGACGGGGGGGCACAGATACGCAGTATTTT	CASSPGGRGGTDTQYF
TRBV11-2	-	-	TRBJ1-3	TGTGCCAGCAGCTTAACTACGAGGACACCCAACTCTGGAAACACCATATATTTT	CASSLTTRTPNSGNTIYF
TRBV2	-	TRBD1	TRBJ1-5	TGTGCCAGCAGTCCGACAGGGGGCAATCAGCCCCAGCATTTT	CASSPTGGNQPQHF
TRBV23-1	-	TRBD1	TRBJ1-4	TGCGCCAGCAGTCACCCAGGGGGAACTAATGAAAAACTGTTTTTT	CASSHPGGTNEKLFF
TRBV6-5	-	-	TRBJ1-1	TGTGCCAGCAGTTACTCCGCGACAATGAACACTGAAGCTTTCTTT	CASSYSATMNTEAFF
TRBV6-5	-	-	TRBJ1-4	TGTGCCAGCAGTCCGGGCGTGAGGGCTGAAAAACTGTTTTTT	CASSPGVRAEKLFF
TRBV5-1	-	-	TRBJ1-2	TGCGCCAGCAGTAACAGCTTGGGCTACACCTTC	CASSNSLGYTF
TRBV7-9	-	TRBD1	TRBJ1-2	TGTGCCAGCAGCTTAGCGGGCAAGGGGGCCTATGGCTACACCTTC	CASSLAGKGAYGYTF
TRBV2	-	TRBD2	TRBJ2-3	TGTGCCAGCAGTGATCAAGCGGGGGCGACAGATACGCAGTATTTT	CASSDQAGATDTQYF
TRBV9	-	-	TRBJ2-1	TGTGCCAGCAGCGCCGGGTCTGCGGATGAGCAGTTCTTC	CASSAGSADEQFF
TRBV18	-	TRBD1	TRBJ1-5	TGTGCCAGCTCCCAGGGACAGGACCAGCCCCAGCATTTT	CASSQGQDQPQHF
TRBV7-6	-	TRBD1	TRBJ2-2	TGTGCCAGCAGCTTAGGGACAGGGGGCGGAAACACCGGGGAGCTGTTTTTT	CASSLGTGGGNTGELFF
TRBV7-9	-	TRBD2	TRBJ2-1	TGTGCCAGCAGCTTATTAGCGGGGGCCTACAATGAGCAGTTCTTC	CASSLLAGAYNEQFF
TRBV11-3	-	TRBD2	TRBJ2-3	TGTGCCAGCAGCTTCGGGACTAGCGGCACAGATACGCAGTATTTT	CASSFGTSGTDTQYF
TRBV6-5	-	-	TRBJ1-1	TGTGCCAGCAGTTACCGGACGGGAACGGTTGAAGCTTTCTTT	CASSYRTGTVEAFF
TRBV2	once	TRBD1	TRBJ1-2	TGTGCCAGCAGTACCGACAGGGCCTACTATGGCTACACCTTC	CASSTDRAYYGYTF